This TCR beta chain originates from a study of CD8 T cells in Susac syndrome. The CDR3 loop spans 15 amino acids. V dropped 4 bases and J dropped 4 bases, with 13 bases sitting between them. Random hexamers were used to reverse transcribe roughly 0.45 to 1 ug of RNA. Amplification of the TCR beta CDR3 was carried out by immunoSEQ multiplex PCR, which spanned a total of 54 Vbeta and 13 Jbeta segments. TCRdb passed the immunoSEQ multiplex PCR reads through MiXCR, listing each CDR3 protein once. This table holds about 190,000 distinct CDR3 sequences, 90% to 96% found once. The chain carries TRBV12-3 or TRBV12-4 and TRBJ2-2, with D possibly being TRBD2 (7 bases). The clonotype originates from a human donor with Susac syndrome. Sequenced: CD4+ T cells from PBMCs. CDR3 coding DNA: TGTGCCAGCAGTTCCCGGGGGGCGGGCACCGGGGAGCTGTTTTTT. As protein: CASSSRGAGTGELFF.